This T cell receptor (beta chain) was sequenced during a study of cytomegalovirus exposure and HLA in healthy donors. Overall study context: About 180 million T cells yielded over 90 million unique TCR beta sequences in earlier analysis.

The germline gives CDR1 PRHDT, CDR2 FYEKMQ (reference sequence). The CDR3 length is 15 residues. V lost 0 bases and J 7 bases, leaving 13 bases between the germline ends. This PCR relied on a set of 60 Vbeta primers and 13 Jbeta primers. Here immunoSEQ multiplex PCR was the method, and the copy in TCRdb shows in-frame clones only, minus some. This table holds about 200,000 clones, 82% found once. As regards this clone: Its antigen is currently unknown.

Study-level findings and limits: A later analysis by the authors found several of the most significant clusters apparently linked to common viral pathogens. What a later analysis reportedly showed was that an Asian-associated ancestry cluster had fewer N-insertions than the roughly 670-donor mean. Being indistinguishable, some V segments were excluded, TRBV6-2 and TRBV6-3 among them.

Sequencing input: PBMCs. The chain joins TRBV13 to TRBJ2-1; tentatively, D is TRBD1 (7 bases). The clonotype originates from a boy under 10 years old in good health and CMV-seronegative. CDR3 nucleotide sequence: TGTGCCAGCAGCTTAGGCCGGAGGGGGCGGAATGAGCAGTTCTTC. Amino acids: CASSLGRRGRNEQFF.